These 4 T cell receptor beta chains share one sample of origin, sequenced in a study of blood T cells in healthy people across ages (dated by TCRdb to the mid-2010s). Library construction relied on 5' RACE. The sequencer listed for this sample is Illumina HiSeq 2500. A second PCR of roughly 7 to 11 cycles was performed with a sample-barcoded 5' primer and a J-beta primer mix. TCRdb reran the public reads through fastp at Q25 and MiXCR, keeping productive beta chains. Rows with a matching CDR3 protein are joined into one entry that keeps the most common DNA and genes. In all, the sample holds hundreds of thousands of distinct CDR3 sequences, and 58% of those were seen once. The ten largest clonotypes hold about 20% of the sample. Sequencing was carried out using blood. The source is a man aged 25-45 years in good health.

This CDR3 is CASMGASHTDTQYF. The CDR3 region has the DNA TGTGCCAGCATGGGGGCTTCACACACAGATACGCAGTATTTT. The genes are TRBV28 and TRBJ2-3; possible D gene TRBD1, 6 bases. This CDR3 is built from 14 residues. CDR1 is MDHEN and CDR2 is SYDVKM in the germline V gene. Trimming took off 7 bases at V and 2 bases at J, with 13 bases between the two ends.

The CDR3 DNA sequence: TGTGCCAGCAGTGCTCCCTCGACCTACGAGCAGTACTTC. Protein: CASSAPSTYEQYF. This chain connects TRBV6-2 or TRBV6-3 to TRBJ2-7; D uncertain. With 5 bases removed from V and 2 bases from J, the gap between germline ends came to 10 bases. The CDR3 has 13 amino acids. Looked up from germline, CDR1 is MNHEY and CDR2 is SVGEGT.

This clonotype was seen more than once but under ten times. Relative to the germline gene, one junction end is altered; a read error may explain this. V gene TRBV6-5 combines with J gene TRBJ1-4, with D possibly matching TRBD1 (6 bases). Germline CDR1 and CDR2: MNHEY and SVGAGI. The CDR3 is made up of 14 amino acids. CDR3 amino acids: CASSYGQTNEKLFF. The CDR3 DNA is TGTGCCAGCAGTTACGGACAGACTAATGAAAAACTTTTTTTT.

The CDR3, as DNA: TGTGCCAGCAGCACTCGGACTAGCGGGGGGTTTGAGCAGTTCTTC. Translated, it gives CASSTRTSGGFEQFF. This chain connects TRBV7-8 to TRBJ2-1; 14 bases map to TRBD2. The trim removed 5 bases at V and 9 bases at J, leaving 6 bases unmatched. The CDR3 extends over 15 amino acids. Germline V gene lookup returns CDR1 SGHVS and CDR2 FQNEAQ.